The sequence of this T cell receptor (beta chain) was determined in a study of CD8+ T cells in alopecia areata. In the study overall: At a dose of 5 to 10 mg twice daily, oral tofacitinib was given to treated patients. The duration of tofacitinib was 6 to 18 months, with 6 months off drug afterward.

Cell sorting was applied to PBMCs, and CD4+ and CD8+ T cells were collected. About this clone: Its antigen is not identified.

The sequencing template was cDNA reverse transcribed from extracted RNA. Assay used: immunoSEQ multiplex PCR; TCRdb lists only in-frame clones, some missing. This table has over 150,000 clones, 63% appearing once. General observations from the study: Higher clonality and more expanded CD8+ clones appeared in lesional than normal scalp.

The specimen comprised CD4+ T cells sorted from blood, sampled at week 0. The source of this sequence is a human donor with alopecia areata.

CDR3 region: CASSRSSYNSPLHF. CDR3 in DNA: TGTGCCAGCAGCCGGAGCTCCTATAATTCACCCCTCCACTTT. This chain joins TRBV14 and TRBJ1-6; D call uncertain. Germline-derived CDR1 and CDR2 are SGHDN and FVKESK. The germline V and J ends were trimmed by 4 bases and 0 bases, with 4 bases remaining between them. This CDR3 has 14 amino acids.